The 20 T cell receptor beta chains below come from one sample, sequenced in a study of blood T cell repertoires in COVID-19. Sequencing used immunoSEQ multiplex PCR; TCRdb keeps in-frame clones, though not all of them. The sample has about 350,000 clones, 80% to 90% seen once. The sample consisted of PBMCs or T cells enriched from blood (not recorded which). The receptors were gathered from a woman in her twenties or thirties who had recovered from COVID-19.

This rearrangement joins TRBV11-2 to TRBJ1-6; TRBD1 might be the D (5 bases). CDR3 length equals 15 residues. Germline loops: CDR1 SGHAT, CDR2 FQNNGV. The germline V and J ends were trimmed by 1 base and 6 bases, with 10 bases remaining between them. DNA of the CDR3: TGTGCCAGCAGCTTAGGGGGCCGGATTAATTCACCCCTCCACTTT. Translated: CASSLGGRINSPLHF.

The chain carries TRBV9 and TRBJ2-5, with 9 bases fitting TRBD1. This CDR3 comprises 18 residues. From germline, CDR1 is SGDLS and CDR2 YYNGEE. The V segment lost 0 bases and the J segment 4 bases; nucleotides outside the gene matches: 13. The DNA for the CDR3 is TGTGCCAGCAGCGTAGCTCTAAGGGGACAGGGTATCGGAGAGACCCAGTACTTC. It translates to CASSVALRGQGIGETQYF.

The V gene is TRBV5-1, the J gene TRBJ2-2; 12 bases match TRBD2. Germline trimming cut 2 bases from V and 4 bases from J; bases unmatched to any gene: 6. The germline CDR1 and CDR2 sequences are SGHRS and YFSETQ. This CDR3 is built from 17 residues. The CDR3 DNA is TGCGCCAGCAGCTTCGGGACTAGCGGGTCCAGCACCGGGGAGCTGTTTTTT. It yields the protein CASSFGTSGSSTGELFF. Full variable domain (remainder filled in from reference TRBV5-1 and TRBJ2-2): KAGVTQTPRYLIKTRGQQVTLSCSPISGHRSVSWYQQTPGQGLQFLFEYFSETQRNKGNFPGRFSGRQFSNSRSEMNVSTLELGDSALYLCASSFGTSGSSTGELFFGEGSRLTVL.

This clone was seen only a few times. This rearrangement joins TRBV5-1 to TRBJ1-3; 7 bases line up with TRBD1. Germline values: CDR1 SGHRS, CDR2 YFSETQ. V was clipped by 2 bases and J by 2 bases; unmatched bases: 4. This CDR3 spans 15 amino acids. The DNA for the CDR3 is TGCGCCAGCAGCTTCCAAGGGGGCGCTGGAAACACCATATATTTT. Translated, it gives CASSFQGGAGNTIYF.

Regarding this clone: A read error may produce the germline difference seen at one junction end. The J gene is TRBJ1-2, the V gene TRBV29-1; D remains unclear. CDR3 length equals 11 residues. Germline V gene sequence: CDR1 SQVTM, CDR2 ANQGSEA. The CDR3 nucleotides are TGCAGCGCCTTTGGGAGCTATGGCCACACCTTC. This gives the protein CSAFGSYGHTF.

This chain joins TRBV7-9 and TRBJ1-5, with 10 bases matching TRBD1. This CDR3 region has 14 residues. V trimming: 5 bases; J trimming: 4 bases; junction bases outside the gene matches: 2. The germline CDR1 and CDR2 sequences are SEHNR and FQNEAQ (reference sequence). The CDR3 region has the DNA TGTGCCAGCAGCGTGGGACAGGGGAATCAGCCCCAGCATTTT. This codes for CASSVGQGNQPQHF. The variable domain in full, completed from reference TRBV7-9 and TRBJ1-5, reads DTGVSQNPRHKITKRGQNVTFRCDPISEHNRLYWYRQTLGQGPEFLTYFQNEAQLEKSRLLSDRFSAERPKGSFSTLEIQRTEQGDSAMYLCASSVGQGNQPQHFGDGTRLSIL.

CDR3 sequence reads: CAISEGGGHYNEQFF. CDR3 nucleotides: TGTGCCATCAGTGAAGGCGGGGGCCATTACAATGAGCAGTTCTTC. J is TRBJ2-1 and V is TRBV10-3; D perhaps matches TRBD2 (7 bases). V gave up 3 bases and J gave up 4 bases, with 13 bases separating them. CDR1 ENHRY and CDR2 SYGVKD come from the germline V gene. CDR3 length: 15 residues.

Only one count was recorded for this clone. The chain links TRBV13 to TRBJ1-2; D is possibly TRBD1 (5 bases). The CDR3 totals 15 residues. V lost 0 bases and J 7 bases, leaving 15 bases between the germline ends. Per the germline V gene, CDR1 is PRHDT and CDR2 is FYEKMQ (reference sequence). This CDR3 reads CASSLGRGSLGGYTF. CDR3 DNA sequence: TGTGCCAGCAGCTTAGGAAGGGGCAGCCTAGGTGGCTACACCTTC.

This clone was seen just once. V and J are TRBV5-1 and TRBJ2-1; D is perhaps TRBD2 (5 bases). The CDR3 has 14 amino acids. V was shortened by 7 bases and J by 8 bases, with 19 bases between the two germline ends. Germline V CDR1 and CDR2: SGHRS, YFSETQ. For the CDR3, the DNA is TGCGCCAGCGGGAGACACTTGCTGGTGGATGAGCAGTTCTTC. It translates to CASGRHLLVDEQFF.

The chain recombines TRBV27 with TRBJ1-2; the match to TRBD1 covers 7 bases. The CDR3 covers 13 residues. Looked up from germline, CDR1 is MNHEY and CDR2 is SMNVEV (reference sequence). V lost 7 bases, J lost 8 bases, and 10 bases stayed unmatched. For the CDR3, the DNA is TGTGCCAGCACCGACAGGGCCCGGCGAGGCTACACCTTC. Its translation is CASTDRARRGYTF.

The chain combines TRBV18 with TRBJ2-3; 12 bases are shared with TRBD2. Germline V gene sequence: CDR1 KGHSH, CDR2 LQKENI. The ends lost 3 bases at V and 5 bases at J; junction bases unmatched: 6. The length of the CDR3 is 16 residues. The CDR3 DNA reads as TGTGCCAGCTCACCTGGGACTAGCGGGTCAGTAGATACGCAGTATTTT. This codes for CASSPGTSGSVDTQYF.

The chain employs TRBV7-2 and TRBJ1-1, with a weak D call TRBD1 (5 bases). The CDR3 contains 14 residues. V was cut by 5 bases and J by 0 bases, with 10 bases left in between. CDR1 SGHTA and CDR2 FQGNSA come from the germline V gene. CDR3 amino acids: CASSPDSLNTEAFF. Written as DNA, the CDR3 is TGTGCCAGCAGCCCCGACAGCTTGAACACTGAAGCTTTCTTT.

The chain couples TRBV2 to TRBJ1-4; the D gene is possibly TRBD1 (5 bases). Germline assignment: CDR1 SNHLY and CDR2 FYNNEI. Trimming removed 8 bases at V and 0 bases at J, with 10 bases between. This CDR3 is built from 14 residues. As DNA, the CDR3 is TGTGCCAGCCTATGGACAACAACTAATGAAAAACTGTTTTTT. Its translation is CASLWTTTNEKLFF.

The rearrangement joins TRBV18 to TRBJ1-1, with TRBD1 matching over 9 bases. CDR1 KGHSH and CDR2 LQKENI come from the germline V gene. V shed 6 bases and J 6 bases; nucleotides not matched to a gene: 5. This CDR3 is 13 amino acids long. CDR3 region: CASSRQGGPEAFF. Written as DNA, the CDR3 is TGTGCCAGCTCTCGACAGGGGGGCCCTGAAGCTTTCTTT.

This clone was picked up a small number of times. This sequence joins TRBV28 and TRBJ1-5; no clear D gene. The length of the CDR3 is 15 residues. V was shortened by 6 bases and J by 0 bases, with 12 bases between the two germline ends. Germline CDR1 MDHEN, CDR2 SYDVKM. The CDR3 protein is CASSPDTFSNQPQHF. CDR3 bases: TGTGCCAGCAGCCCCGACACATTTAGCAATCAGCCCCAGCATTTT.

This chain joins TRBV7-8 and TRBJ2-1; unclear D gene. This CDR3 contains 15 residues. The V end was cut by 2 bases, the J end by 4 bases, with 12 bases between. CDR1 is SGHVS, CDR2 FQNEAQ, per germline. The CDR3 DNA follows: TGTGCCAGCAGCTTATCGGAGATCCAATACAATGAGCAGTTCTTC. Translated, it gives CASSLSEIQYNEQFF.

This chain joins TRBV19 and TRBJ1-3, with 7 nucleotides matching TRBD1. Germline assignment: CDR1 LNHDA and CDR2 SQIVND (reference sequence). The CDR3 sequence is 18 residues long. J gave up 0 bases and V 6 bases, and 14 bases lay outside the gene matches. In DNA form, the CDR3 reads TGTGCCAGTAGCCCGACCGGACAGGCACTATACTCTGGAAACACCATATATTTT. Protein product: CASSPTGQALYSGNTIYF.

The chain has TRBV2 and TRBJ2-3; 7 nucleotides agree with TRBD1. The V segment lost 8 bases and the J segment 2 bases; nucleotides outside the gene matches: 4. The CDR3 runs to 13 residues. The V gene's germline CDR1 is SNHLY and CDR2 FYNNEI. CDR3 region: CASGDSYTDTQYF. CDR3 nucleotides: TGTGCCAGCGGGGACAGCTACACAGATACGCAGTATTTT.

The J gene is TRBJ1-5, the V gene TRBV28; possibly TRBD1 for D (6 bases). CDR1 is MDHEN and CDR2 is SYDVKM in the germline V gene. The ends were cut back, 7 bases at V and 5 bases at J, with 9 bases in the middle. The length of the CDR3 is 12 residues. Here the CDR3 reads CASNRADQPQHF. DNA of the CDR3: TGTGCCAGCAACAGGGCTGATCAGCCCCAGCATTTT.

This CDR3 is CASSSTSGGAGNEQFF. For the CDR3, the DNA is TGTGCCAGCAGCTCGACTAGCGGGGGGGCCGGGAATGAGCAGTTCTTC. The V call is TRBV11-2, the J call TRBJ2-1; 14 bases are shared with TRBD2. The ends lost 4 bases at V and 7 bases at J; junction bases unmatched: 6. The germline V gene encodes CDR1 SGHAT and CDR2 FQNNGV. The CDR3 runs 16 residues.